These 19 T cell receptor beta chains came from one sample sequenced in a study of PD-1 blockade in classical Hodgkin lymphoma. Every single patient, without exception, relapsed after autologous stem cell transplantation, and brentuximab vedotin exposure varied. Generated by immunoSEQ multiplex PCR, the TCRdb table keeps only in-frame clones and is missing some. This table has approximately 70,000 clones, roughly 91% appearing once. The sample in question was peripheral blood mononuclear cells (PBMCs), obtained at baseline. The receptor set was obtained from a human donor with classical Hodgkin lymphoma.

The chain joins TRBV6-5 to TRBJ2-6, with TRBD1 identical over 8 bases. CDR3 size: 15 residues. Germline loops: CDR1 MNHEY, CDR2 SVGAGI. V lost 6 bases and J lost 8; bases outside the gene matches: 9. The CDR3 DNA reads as TGTGCCAGCAGACTAACAGGGGGTGCGTCCAACGTCCTGACTTTC. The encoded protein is CASRLTGGASNVLTF.

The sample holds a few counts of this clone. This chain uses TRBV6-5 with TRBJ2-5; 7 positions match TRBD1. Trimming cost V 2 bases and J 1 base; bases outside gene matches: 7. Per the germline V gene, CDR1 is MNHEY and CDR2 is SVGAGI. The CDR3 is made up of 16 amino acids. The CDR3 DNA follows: TGTGCCAGCAGTTACCAGACAGGGCCACCCCAAGAGACCCAGTACTTC. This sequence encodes CASSYQTGPPQETQYF.

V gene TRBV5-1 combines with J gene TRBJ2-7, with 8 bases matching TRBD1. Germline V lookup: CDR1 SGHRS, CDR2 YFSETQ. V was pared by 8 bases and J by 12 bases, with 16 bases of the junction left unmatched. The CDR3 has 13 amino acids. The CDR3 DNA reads TGCGCCAGTTCTCTCTCGGACAGGGCTCTTGGGTACTTC. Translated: CASSLSDRALGYF.

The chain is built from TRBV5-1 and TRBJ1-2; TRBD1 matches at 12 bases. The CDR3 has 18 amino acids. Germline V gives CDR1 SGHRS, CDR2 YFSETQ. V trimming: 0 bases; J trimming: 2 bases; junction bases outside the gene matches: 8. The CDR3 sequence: CASSLAGTGGLLNYGYTF. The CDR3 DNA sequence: TGCGCCAGCAGCTTGGCCGGGACAGGGGGCCTATTGAACTATGGCTACACCTTC.

Here the CDR3 reads CASSLLRLAGDTDTQYF. CDR3 nucleotides: TGTGCCAGCAGTTTACTCAGACTAGCGGGGGACACAGATACGCAGTATTTT. The chain couples TRBV27 to TRBJ2-3, with 12 bases that match TRBD2. J was trimmed by 2 bases and V by 2 bases; bases with no gene match: 5. The CDR3 contains 17 residues. Germline V CDR1 and CDR2: MNHEY, SMNVEV (reference sequence).

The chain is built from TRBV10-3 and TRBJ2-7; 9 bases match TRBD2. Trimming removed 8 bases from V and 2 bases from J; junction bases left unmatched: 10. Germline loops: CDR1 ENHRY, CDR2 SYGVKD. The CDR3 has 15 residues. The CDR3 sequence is CAIAPPSGNTYEQYF. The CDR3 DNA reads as TGTGCCATCGCCCCACCTAGCGGGAATACCTACGAGCAGTACTTC.

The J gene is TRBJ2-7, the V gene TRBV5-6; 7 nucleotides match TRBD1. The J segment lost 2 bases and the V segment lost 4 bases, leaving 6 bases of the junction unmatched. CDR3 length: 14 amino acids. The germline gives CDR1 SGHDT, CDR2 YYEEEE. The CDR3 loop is CASSPSTGTYEQYF. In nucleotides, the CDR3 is TGTGCCAGCAGCCCGTCGACAGGGACCTACGAGCAGTACTTC.

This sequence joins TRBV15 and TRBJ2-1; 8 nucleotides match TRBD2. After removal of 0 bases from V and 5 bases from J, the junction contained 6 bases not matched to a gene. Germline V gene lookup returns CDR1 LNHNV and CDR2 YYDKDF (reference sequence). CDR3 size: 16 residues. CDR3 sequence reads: CATSRDLAGGNNEQFF. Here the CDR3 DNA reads TGTGCCACCAGCAGAGATCTAGCGGGCGGAAACAATGAGCAGTTCTTC.

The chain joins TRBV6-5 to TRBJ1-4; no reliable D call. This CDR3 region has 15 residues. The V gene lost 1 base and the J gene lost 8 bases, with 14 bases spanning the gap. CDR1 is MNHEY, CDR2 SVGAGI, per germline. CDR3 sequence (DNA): TGTGCCAGCAGTTACTTAGGCTGGCAGAAAGAAAAACTGTTTTTT. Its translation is CASSYLGWQKEKLFF.

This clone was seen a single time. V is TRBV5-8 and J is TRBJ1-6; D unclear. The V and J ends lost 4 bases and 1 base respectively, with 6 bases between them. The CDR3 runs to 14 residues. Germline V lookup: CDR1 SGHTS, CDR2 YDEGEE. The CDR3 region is CASSRGSYNSPLHF. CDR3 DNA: TGTGCCAGCAGCCGAGGGTCCTATAATTCACCCCTCCACTTT.

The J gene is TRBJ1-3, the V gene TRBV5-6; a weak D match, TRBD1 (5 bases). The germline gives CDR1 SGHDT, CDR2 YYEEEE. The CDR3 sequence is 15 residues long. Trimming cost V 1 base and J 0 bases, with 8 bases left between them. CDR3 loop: CASSLRRGSGNTIYF. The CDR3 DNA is TGTGCCAGCAGCTTGAGGAGGGGCTCTGGAAACACCATATATTTT.

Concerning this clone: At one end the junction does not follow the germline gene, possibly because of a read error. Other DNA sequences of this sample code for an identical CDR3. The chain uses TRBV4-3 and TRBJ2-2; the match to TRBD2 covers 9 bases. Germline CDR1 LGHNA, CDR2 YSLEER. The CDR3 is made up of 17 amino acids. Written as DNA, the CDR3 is TGCGCCAGTAGCCAAGAATCGGGACTAGCTGGCACCGGGGAGCTGTTTTTT. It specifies CASSQESGLAGTGELFF.

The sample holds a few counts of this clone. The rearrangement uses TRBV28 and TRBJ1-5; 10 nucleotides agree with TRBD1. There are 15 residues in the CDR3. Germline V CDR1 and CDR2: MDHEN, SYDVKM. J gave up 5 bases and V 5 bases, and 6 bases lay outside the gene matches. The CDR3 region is CASSTDRGLHQPQHF. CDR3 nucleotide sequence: TGTGCCAGCAGTACTGACAGGGGGCTTCATCAGCCCCAGCATTTT.

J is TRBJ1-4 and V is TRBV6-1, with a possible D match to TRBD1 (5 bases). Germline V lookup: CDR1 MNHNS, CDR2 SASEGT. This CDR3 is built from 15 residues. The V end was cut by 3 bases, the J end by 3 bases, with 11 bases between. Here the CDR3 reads CASSDVGAPNEKLFF. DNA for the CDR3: TGTGCCAGCAGTGATGTAGGGGCTCCTAATGAAAAACTGTTTTTT.

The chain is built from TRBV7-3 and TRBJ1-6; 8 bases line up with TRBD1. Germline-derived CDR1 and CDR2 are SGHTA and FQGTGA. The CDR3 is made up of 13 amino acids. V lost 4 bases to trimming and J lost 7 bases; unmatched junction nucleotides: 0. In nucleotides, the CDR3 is TGTGCCAGCAGCTCAGGGGGCAATTCACCCCTCCACTTT. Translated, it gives CASSSGGNSPLHF.

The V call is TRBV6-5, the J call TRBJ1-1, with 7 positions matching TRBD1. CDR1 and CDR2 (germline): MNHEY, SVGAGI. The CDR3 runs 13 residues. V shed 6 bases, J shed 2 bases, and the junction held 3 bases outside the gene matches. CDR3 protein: CASRWTGNTEAFF. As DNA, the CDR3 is TGTGCCAGCAGATGGACAGGTAACACTGAAGCTTTCTTT.

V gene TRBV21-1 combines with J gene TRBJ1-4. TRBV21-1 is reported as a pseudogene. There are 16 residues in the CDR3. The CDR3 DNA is TGTGCCAGCAGCAAACCTCGGGGGGGCAAGGATGAAAAACTGTTTTTT. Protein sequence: CASSKPRGGKDEKLFF.

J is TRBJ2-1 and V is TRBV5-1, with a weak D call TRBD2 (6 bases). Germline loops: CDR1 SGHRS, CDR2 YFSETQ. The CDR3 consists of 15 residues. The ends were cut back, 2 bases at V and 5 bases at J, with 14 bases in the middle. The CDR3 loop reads CASSFGRGRDNEQFF. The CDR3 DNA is TGCGCCAGCAGCTTCGGGCGGGGCCGAGACAATGAGCAGTTCTTC.

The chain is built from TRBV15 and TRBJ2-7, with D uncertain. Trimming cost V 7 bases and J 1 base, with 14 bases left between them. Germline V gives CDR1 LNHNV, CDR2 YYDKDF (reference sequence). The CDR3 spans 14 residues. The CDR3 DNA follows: TGTGCCACCAAACCCTTTAGTGTATCCTACGAGCAGTACTTC. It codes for CATKPFSVSYEQYF.